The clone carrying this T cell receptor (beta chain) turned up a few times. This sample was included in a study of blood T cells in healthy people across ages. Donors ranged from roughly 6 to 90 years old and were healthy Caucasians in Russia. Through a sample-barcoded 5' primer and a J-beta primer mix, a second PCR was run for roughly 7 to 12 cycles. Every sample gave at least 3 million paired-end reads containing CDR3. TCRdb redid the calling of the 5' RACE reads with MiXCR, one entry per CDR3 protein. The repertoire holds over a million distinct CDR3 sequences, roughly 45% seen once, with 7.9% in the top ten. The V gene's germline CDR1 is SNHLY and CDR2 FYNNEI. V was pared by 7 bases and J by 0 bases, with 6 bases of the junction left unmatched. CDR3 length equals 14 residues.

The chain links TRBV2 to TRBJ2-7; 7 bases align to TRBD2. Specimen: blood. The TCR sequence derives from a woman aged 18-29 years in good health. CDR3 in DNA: TGTGCCAGCAAACCAGCGGGGTTCTCCTACGAGCAGTACTTC. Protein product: CASKPAGFSYEQYF.